What follows describes a single TCR beta chain. The source of the sample is a study of T cells expressing NK-cell markers. In the study overall: In sorted CD3+CD56+NKG2C+, CD3+CD56+NKG2C- and CD3+CD56-NKG2C+ T cells, TCR beta repertoires were obtained. One of the eight sequenced donors was seronegative, whereas the other seven were HCMV-seropositive.

This CDR3 spans 13 amino acids. Germline V CDR1 and CDR2: SGHTA, FQGTGA. Scientists made TCR beta cDNA using 5'RACE template switching with UMIs. TCRdb re-analyzed the 5' RACE reads; it lists each CDR3 protein once, without DNA. The sample data list 500,000 to 600,000 distinct CDR3 sequences. V gene TRBV7-3 combines with J gene TRBJ2-1; TCRdb picks TRBD2, but there is no DNA to check that call. The specimen was blood T cells: a sorted CD56 or NKG2C T cell subset, CD4+ or CD8+ T cells, or bulk PBMC T cells (not recorded which). This clonotype was sampled from a man between 18 and 29 years old in good health. CDR3 residues: CASSPGGINEQFF.